This TCR beta chain was identified in a study of CD8+ T cells in alopecia areata. RNA was isolated and reverse transcribed to cDNA, the sequencing template. Method: immunoSEQ multiplex PCR; TCRdb's copy keeps in-frame clones and lacks some. Of 90,000 to 130,000 clones listed, around three fifths were seen once; the top ten hold 10% to 15%. Treatment specified: oral pan-JAK inhibitor, 5-10 mg twice daily. CDR3 size: 15 residues. J gave up 10 bases and V 0 bases, and 5 bases lay outside the gene matches. Germline lookup yields CDR1 SGHRS and CDR2 YFSETQ. The receptor's source is a human donor with alopecia areata. The chain combines TRBV5-1 with TRBJ1-6, with TRBD1 matching 9 bases. Here the sequenced sample was CD8+ T cells sorted from blood, taken at week 24, from a patient treated with tofacitinib. CDR3: CASSLEGQGRSPLHF. The CDR3 DNA reads as TGCGCCAGCAGCTTGGAAGGACAGGGGCGCTCACCCCTCCACTTT.